This entry features one TCR beta chain sequence. The junction differs from germline at one of its ends, possibly a read error. The sample is drawn from a study of blood T cell repertoires in COVID-19. Study details: Some COVID-19 samples were acute and others convalescent; all came from the United States, Italy and Spain. Sources were T cells, B-cell-depleted T cells, or PBMCs; the material itself was cDNA or gDNA.

Produced via immunoSEQ multiplex PCR; TCRdb's table is partial and in-frame only. The sample consists of approximately 190,000 clones, 82% of them appearing once. The receptor comes from a woman between 55 and 75 years old with COVID-19, enrolled during active disease. Specimen: peripheral blood.

CDR3 sequence (DNA): TGTGCTAGCAGCTTAGGGCGGAACCAAGAGACCCAGTACTTC. Residues: CASSLGRNQETQYF. The chain recombines TRBV7-7 with TRBJ2-5; D gene uncertain. Per germline, CDR1 SSHAT and CDR2 FNYEAQ (reference sequence). There are 14 residues in the CDR3.